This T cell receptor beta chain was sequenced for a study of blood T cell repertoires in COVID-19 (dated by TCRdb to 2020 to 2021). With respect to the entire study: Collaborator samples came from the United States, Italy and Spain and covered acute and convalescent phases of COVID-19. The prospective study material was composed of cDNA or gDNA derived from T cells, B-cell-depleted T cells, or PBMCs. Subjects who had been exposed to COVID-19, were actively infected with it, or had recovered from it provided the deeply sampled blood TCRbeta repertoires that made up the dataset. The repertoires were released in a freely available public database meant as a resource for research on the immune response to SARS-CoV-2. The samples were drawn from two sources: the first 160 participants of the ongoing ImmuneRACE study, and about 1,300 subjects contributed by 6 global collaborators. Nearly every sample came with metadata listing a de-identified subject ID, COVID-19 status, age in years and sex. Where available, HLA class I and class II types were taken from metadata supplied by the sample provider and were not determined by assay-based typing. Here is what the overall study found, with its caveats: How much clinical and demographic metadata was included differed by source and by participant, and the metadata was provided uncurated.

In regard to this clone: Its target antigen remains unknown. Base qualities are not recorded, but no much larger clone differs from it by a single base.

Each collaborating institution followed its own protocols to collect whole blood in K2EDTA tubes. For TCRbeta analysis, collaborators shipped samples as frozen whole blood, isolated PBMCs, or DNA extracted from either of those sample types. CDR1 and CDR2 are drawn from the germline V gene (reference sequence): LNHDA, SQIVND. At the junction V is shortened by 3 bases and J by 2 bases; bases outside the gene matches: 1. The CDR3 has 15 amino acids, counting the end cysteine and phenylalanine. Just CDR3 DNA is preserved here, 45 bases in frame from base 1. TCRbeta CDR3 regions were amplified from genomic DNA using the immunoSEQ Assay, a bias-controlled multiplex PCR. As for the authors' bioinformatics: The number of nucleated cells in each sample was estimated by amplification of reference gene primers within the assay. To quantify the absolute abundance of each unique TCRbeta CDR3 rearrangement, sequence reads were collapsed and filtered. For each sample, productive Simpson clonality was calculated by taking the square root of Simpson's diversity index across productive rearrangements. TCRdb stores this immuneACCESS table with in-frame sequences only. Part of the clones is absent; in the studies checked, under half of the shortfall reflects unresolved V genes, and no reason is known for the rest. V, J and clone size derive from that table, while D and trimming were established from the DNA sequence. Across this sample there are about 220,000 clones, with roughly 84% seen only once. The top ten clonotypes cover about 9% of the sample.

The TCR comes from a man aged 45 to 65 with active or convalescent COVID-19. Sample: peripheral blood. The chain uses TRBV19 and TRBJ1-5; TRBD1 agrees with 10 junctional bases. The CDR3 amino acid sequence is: CASSIGQGGNQPQHF. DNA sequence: TGTGCCAGTAGTATTGGACAGGGGGGCAATCAGCCCCAGCATTTT.